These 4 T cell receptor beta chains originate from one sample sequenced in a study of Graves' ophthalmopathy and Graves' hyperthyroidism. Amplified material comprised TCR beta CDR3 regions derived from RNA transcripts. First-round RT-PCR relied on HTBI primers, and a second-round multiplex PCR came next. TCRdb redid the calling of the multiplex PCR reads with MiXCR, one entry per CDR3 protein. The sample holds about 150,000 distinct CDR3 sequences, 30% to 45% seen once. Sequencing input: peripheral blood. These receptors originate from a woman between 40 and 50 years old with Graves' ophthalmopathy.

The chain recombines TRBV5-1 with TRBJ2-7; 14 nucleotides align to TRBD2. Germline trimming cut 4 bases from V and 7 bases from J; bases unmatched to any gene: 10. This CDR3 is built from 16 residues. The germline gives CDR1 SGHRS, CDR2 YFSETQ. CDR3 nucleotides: TGCGCCAGCAGCCCAATGGGACTAGCGGGAGCAGGGGAGCAGTACTTC. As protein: CASSPMGLAGAGEQYF.

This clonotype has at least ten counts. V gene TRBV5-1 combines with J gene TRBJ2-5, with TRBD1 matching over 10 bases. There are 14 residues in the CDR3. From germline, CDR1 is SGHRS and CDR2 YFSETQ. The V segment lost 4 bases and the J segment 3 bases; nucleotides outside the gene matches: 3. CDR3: CASSGQGGKETQYF. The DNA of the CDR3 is TGCGCCAGCAGCGGACAGGGGGGCAAAGAGACCCAGTACTTC. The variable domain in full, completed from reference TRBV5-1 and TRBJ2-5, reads KAGVTQTPRYLIKTRGQQVTLSCSPISGHRSVSWYQQTPGQGLQFLFEYFSETQRNKGNFPGRFSGRQFSNSRSEMNVSTLELGDSALYLCASSGQGGKETQYFGPGTRLLVL.

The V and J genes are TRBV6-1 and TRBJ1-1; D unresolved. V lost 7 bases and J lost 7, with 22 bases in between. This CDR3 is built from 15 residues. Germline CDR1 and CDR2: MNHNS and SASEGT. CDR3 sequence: CASMLSLLSRGEAFF. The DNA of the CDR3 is TGTGCCAGCATGCTTAGTCTCCTGAGTCGGGGTGAAGCTTTCTTT.

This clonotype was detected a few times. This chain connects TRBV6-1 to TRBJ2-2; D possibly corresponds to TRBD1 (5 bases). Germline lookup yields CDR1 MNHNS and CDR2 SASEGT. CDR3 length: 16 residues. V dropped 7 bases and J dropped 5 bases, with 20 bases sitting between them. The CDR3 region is CASTLWWQGETGELFF. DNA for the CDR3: TGTGCCAGCACCCTGTGGTGGCAGGGTGAAACCGGGGAGCTGTTTTTT.